The entry below describes one T cell receptor (beta chain). TCRdb's table, derived via immunoSEQ multiplex PCR, lists solely in-frame clones and lacks some. The sample includes 200,000 to 250,000 clones, roughly nine tenths of them seen just once. This CDR3 has 12 amino acids. V gave up 8 bases and J gave up 7 bases, with 12 bases separating them. The source of the sample is a study of blood T cell repertoires in COVID-19. Study details: From T cells, B-cell-depleted T cells, or PBMCs came the material, which was cDNA or gDNA.

The specimen sequenced was peripheral blood. J is TRBJ1-5 and V is TRBV12-3 or TRBV12-4; no clear D. The TCR was taken from a woman between 50 and 59 years old with acute or convalescent COVID-19. The CDR3, as DNA: TGTGCCAGCTGCCTCGCGATGCAGCCCCAGCATTTT. Translated, it gives CASCLAMQPQHF.